Below, 26 T cell receptor beta chains from the same sample are listed, as sequenced in a study of cytomegalovirus exposure and HLA in healthy donors. Using immunoSEQ multiplex PCR, the repertoire was profiled, and TCRdb retains in-frame clones only, with some absent. Counted here are roughly 200,000 clones, 80% to 85% occurring once; the ten biggest clones make up roughly 1.2%. The sample was PBMCs. These receptors came from a woman aged 25 to 45 in good health and CMV-seronegative.

The rearrangement uses TRBV5-1 and TRBJ2-5, with D possibly TRBD2 on 5 matching bases. The germline V gene has CDR1 SGHRS and CDR2 YFSETQ. The V gene lost 4 bases and the J gene lost 5 bases, with 9 bases spanning the gap. The CDR3 spans 12 residues. The CDR3 spells CASSGRRETQYF. The CDR3 DNA reads TGCGCCAGCAGCGGGAGACGCGAGACCCAGTACTTC.

The V gene is TRBV14, the J gene TRBJ1-6; D ambiguous. CDR1 is SGHDN and CDR2 is FVKESK in the germline V gene. This CDR3 spans 15 amino acids. The germline V and J ends were trimmed by 5 bases and 9 bases, with 17 bases remaining between them. CDR3 DNA sequence: TGTGCCAGCAGCTATAACCGGGGAGGGAGTTCACCCCTCCACTTT. Its translation: CASSYNRGGSSPLHF.

This chain links TRBV18 with TRBJ2-4; the D gene is possibly TRBD2 (5 bases). Germline V CDR1 and CDR2: KGHSH, LQKENI. This CDR3 is 12 amino acids long. Trimming removed 3 bases at V and 5 bases at J, with 5 bases between. CDR3 sequence reads: CASSPGENIQYF. The CDR3, as DNA: TGTGCCAGCTCACCGGGAGAAAACATTCAGTACTTC.

This rearrangement joins TRBV15 to TRBJ2-1, with 10 bases matching TRBD2. Trimming removed 0 bases from V and 0 bases from J; junction bases left unmatched: 8. This CDR3 region has 19 residues. From germline, CDR1 is LNHNV and CDR2 YYDKDF (reference sequence). CDR3: CATSRDRGSGGASYNEQFF. In DNA, the CDR3 is TGTGCCACCAGCAGAGACCGCGGGAGCGGGGGGGCCTCCTACAATGAGCAGTTCTTC.

The chain couples TRBV5-1 to TRBJ2-7; the D gene is possibly TRBD1 (6 bases). The germline V and J ends were trimmed by 4 bases and 2 bases, with 13 bases remaining between them. CDR1 and CDR2 (germline): SGHRS, YFSETQ. There are 14 residues in the CDR3. CDR3 nucleotides: TGCGCCAGCAGCGGGGGCAGAATCACCTACGAGCAGTACTTC. Protein: CASSGGRITYEQYF.

The V gene is TRBV30, the J gene TRBJ2-5; 13 bases line up with TRBD2. The CDR3 sequence is 16 residues long. The V and J ends lost 1 base and 3 bases, in that order; junction bases with no gene match: 5. Germline V lookup: CDR1 GTSNPN, CDR2 SVGIG (reference sequence). The CDR3 protein is CAWSGTSGRQEETQYF. Written as DNA, the CDR3 is TGTGCCTGGAGTGGGACTAGCGGGAGACAGGAAGAGACCCAGTACTTC.

This clone was observed a few times. The genes are TRBV21-1 and TRBJ2-7; the D segment call TRBD2 is taken from the table without a DNA check. TRBV21-1 is a pseudogene locus. This CDR3 is 15 amino acids long. The CDR3 coding sequence is TGTGCCAGCAGCGCAACTAGCGGGAGGACCTACGAGCAGTACTTC. Translating it yields CASSATSGRTYEQYF.

V and J are TRBV2 and TRBJ1-3, with no clear D. The germline gives CDR1 SNHLY, CDR2 FYNNEI. The length of the CDR3 is 15 residues. V lost 3 bases and J 7 bases, leaving 16 bases between the germline ends. The CDR3 coding sequence is TGTGCCAGCAGTGACGGGTCTCTCCCCGGGAACACCATATATTTT. The encoded protein is CASSDGSLPGNTIYF.

This chain links TRBV5-1 with TRBJ1-1, with D perhaps matching TRBD1 (6 bases). CDR1 and CDR2 (germline): SGHRS, YFSETQ. V was clipped by 0 bases and J by 7 bases, with 19 bases between them. CDR3 length: 16 amino acids. CDR3 nucleotides: TGCGCCAGCAGCTTGGGACGTCGACAGGAAAATGTTGAAGCTTTCTTT. This sequence encodes CASSLGRRQENVEAFF.

This sequence joins TRBV2 and TRBJ1-4; no clear D. This CDR3 is built from 14 residues. The germline CDR1 and CDR2 sequences are SNHLY and FYNNEI. Trimming shortened V by 4 bases and J by 8 bases, and 14 bases separated the two germline ends. The CDR3 loop reads CASSVVEESEKLFF. CDR3 coding DNA: TGTGCCAGCAGTGTGGTCGAGGAGAGCGAAAAACTGTTTTTT.

This clone was found a few times. The chain couples TRBV2 to TRBJ1-1; the D is unclear. Germline V lookup: CDR1 SNHLY, CDR2 FYNNEI. The V end was cut by 4 bases, the J end by 4 bases, with 10 bases between. The CDR3 covers 13 residues. This chain's CDR3 is CASSAGEGTEAFF. As DNA, the CDR3 is TGTGCCAGCAGTGCGGGAGAGGGCACTGAAGCTTTCTTT.

The chain is built from TRBV30 and TRBJ2-2, with a possible D match to TRBD2 (5 bases). The V gene's germline CDR1 is GTSNPN and CDR2 SVGIG (reference sequence). CDR3 length: 16 amino acids. Deletions cut 0 bases from V and 6 bases from J, with 17 bases between. The CDR3 DNA sequence: TGTGCCTGGAGTGTACCCGGGATCAGTGTACCCGGGGAGCTGTTTTTT. Translated, it gives CAWSVPGISVPGELFF.

The CDR3 reads CASSQGDRDFDEQYF. The CDR3 DNA is TGCGCCAGCAGCCAAGGGGACAGGGACTTCGACGAGCAGTACTTC. V usage is TRBV4-1 and J usage is TRBJ2-7; the match to TRBD1 covers 9 bases. This CDR3 is built from 15 residues. V gave up 1 base and J gave up 5 bases; unmatched junction bases: 6. Per germline, CDR1 MGHRA and CDR2 YSYEKL.

The CDR3 loop is CASSLGQGINYGYTF. CDR3 DNA: TGTGCCAGCAGTTTAGGACAGGGAATAAACTATGGCTACACCTTC. This chain joins TRBV27 and TRBJ1-2; 8 bases align to TRBD1. The V segment lost 2 bases and the J segment 2 bases; nucleotides outside the gene matches: 4. Germline CDR1 is MNHEY and CDR2 is SMNVEV (reference sequence). This CDR3 contains 15 residues.

The sample holds a few counts of this clone. The CDR3 nucleotides read TGTGCCAGCAGTGATCGGGTCACTAGCACAGATACGCAGTATTTT. Translated, it gives CASSDRVTSTDTQYF. The J gene is TRBJ2-3, the V gene TRBV25-1, with D hard to call. CDR1 is MGHDK, CDR2 SYGVNS, per germline. V dropped 3 bases and J dropped 0 bases, with 10 bases sitting between them. The CDR3 is 15 residues long.

The V gene is TRBV25-1, the J gene TRBJ2-5; the match to TRBD1 covers 7 bases. V was clipped by 3 bases and J by 3 bases; unmatched bases: 7. CDR3 length: 15 amino acids. Germline assignment: CDR1 MGHDK and CDR2 SYGVNS. The CDR3 DNA reads as TGTGCCAGCAGTGATTCCCGGGACAGCAAAGAGACCCAGTACTTC. It is translated as CASSDSRDSKETQYF.

This chain links TRBV4-1 with TRBJ1-1; 8 nucleotides agree with TRBD1. The CDR3 has 17 amino acids. The germline CDR1 and CDR2 sequences are MGHRA and YSYEKL. V dropped 4 bases and J dropped 4; count of bases not matched to a gene: 14. CDR3 protein: CASSLLGAGGSGTEAFF. The CDR3 nucleotides read TGCGCCAGCAGCCTCCTAGGAGCAGGGGGCTCAGGCACTGAAGCTTTCTTT.

Of note for this clone: The junction differs from germline at one of its ends, possibly a read error. V usage is TRBV7-8 and J usage is TRBJ2-1, with 10 bases aligning to TRBD2. CDR1 is SGHVS, CDR2 FQNEAQ, per germline. The CDR3 is 15 amino acids. In DNA, the CDR3 is TGTGCCAGCAGTTTAGCGGGAGGCAATAGGAATGAGCAGTTCTTC. Its protein is CASSLAGGNRNEQFF.

This clone was recorded only once. The chain couples TRBV7-6 to TRBJ2-1; D is perhaps TRBD1 (5 bases). Germline CDR1 is SGHVS and CDR2 is FNYEAQ. Between the trimmed V and J ends, which lost 5 bases and 4 bases, there was a span of 21 bases. The CDR3 has 17 residues. CDR3 protein: CASSPGFVPPLYNEQFF. The DNA of the CDR3 is TGTGCCAGCAGCCCAGGGTTTGTACCCCCCCTATACAATGAGCAGTTCTTC.

The chain couples TRBV5-1 to TRBJ2-5; 7 nucleotides match TRBD1. This CDR3 is 15 amino acids long. J gave up 1 base and V 4 bases, and 7 bases lay outside the gene matches. The V gene's germline CDR1 is SGHRS and CDR2 YFSETQ. The CDR3 DNA reads as TGCGCCAGCAGCGGATACAGGGGATCCCAAGAGACCCAGTACTTC. Protein product: CASSGYRGSQETQYF.

The rearrangement joins TRBV25-1 to TRBJ1-2; 7 bases fit TRBD1. V gave up 2 bases and J gave up 4 bases; unmatched junction bases: 1. The CDR3 length is 13 residues. Per the germline V gene, CDR1 is MGHDK and CDR2 is SYGVNS. CDR3 sequence reads: CASSEDRAYGYTF. Here the CDR3 DNA reads TGTGCCAGCAGTGAAGACAGGGCCTATGGCTACACCTTC.

The chain couples TRBV6-1 to TRBJ2-2; 7 positions agree with TRBD1. CDR3 length: 15 amino acids. V was pared by 5 bases and J by 4 bases, with 7 bases of the junction left unmatched. The germline V gene has CDR1 MNHNS and CDR2 SASEGT. The CDR3 sequence: CASSTRTGATGELFF. The CDR3 region has the DNA TGTGCCAGCAGTACCCGGACAGGAGCCACCGGGGAGCTGTTTTTT.

V usage is TRBV7-7 and J usage is TRBJ2-5, with TRBD1 as a possible D gene (5 bases). Trimming left V 5 bases short and J 0 bases short, with 16 bases between. The CDR3 has 16 residues. From germline, CDR1 is SSHAT and CDR2 FNYEAQ (reference sequence). The DNA for the CDR3 is TGTGCCAGCAGCGTTTACGGTGCAGGGTACCAAGAGACCCAGTACTTC. Its protein is CASSVYGAGYQETQYF. Supplemented by reference TRBV7-7 and TRBJ2-5, the full variable domain reads GAGVSQSPRYKVTKRGQDVTLRCDPISSHATLYWYQQALGQGPEFLTYFNYEAQPDKSGLPSDRFSAERPEGSISTLTIQRTEQRDSAMYRCASSVYGAGYQETQYFGPGTRLLVL.

CDR3 in amino acids: CASSVSVEQPQHF. The CDR3 bases are TGTGCCAGCAGCGTTTCGGTAGAACAGCCCCAGCATTTT. The rearrangement uses TRBV9 and TRBJ1-5; D gene unclear. Deletions cut 2 bases from V and 7 bases from J, with 10 bases between. The length of the CDR3 is 13 residues. Germline V gene lookup returns CDR1 SGDLS and CDR2 YYNGEE.

The chain has TRBV4-1 and TRBJ2-1; D is perhaps TRBD2 (5 bases). The length of the CDR3 is 18 residues. Trimming pared 4 bases from V and 8 bases from J, leaving 27 bases between. The germline V gene encodes CDR1 MGHRA and CDR2 YSYEKL. CDR3 coding DNA: TGCGCCAGCAGCCTTCTCCCATCGGGGATGAAGTCTCATGATGAGCAGTTCTTC. Protein: CASSLLPSGMKSHDEQFF.

The J gene is TRBJ2-1, the V gene TRBV7-7; 8 bases align to TRBD2. Germline CDR1 and CDR2: SSHAT and FNYEAQ (reference sequence). Unmatched junction bases numbered 12, after V lost 5 bases and J lost 9 bases. CDR3 length: 15 amino acids. The CDR3 sequence: CASSEDWRGASEQFF. CDR3 DNA: TGTGCCAGCAGCGAGGACTGGCGGGGGGCCAGTGAGCAGTTCTTC. Combining the CDR3 with reference TRBV7-7 and TRBJ2-1 gives the whole variable domain GAGVSQSPRYKVTKRGQDVTLRCDPISSHATLYWYQQALGQGPEFLTYFNYEAQPDKSGLPSDRFSAERPEGSISTLTIQRTEQRDSAMYRCASSEDWRGASEQFFGPGTRLTVL.